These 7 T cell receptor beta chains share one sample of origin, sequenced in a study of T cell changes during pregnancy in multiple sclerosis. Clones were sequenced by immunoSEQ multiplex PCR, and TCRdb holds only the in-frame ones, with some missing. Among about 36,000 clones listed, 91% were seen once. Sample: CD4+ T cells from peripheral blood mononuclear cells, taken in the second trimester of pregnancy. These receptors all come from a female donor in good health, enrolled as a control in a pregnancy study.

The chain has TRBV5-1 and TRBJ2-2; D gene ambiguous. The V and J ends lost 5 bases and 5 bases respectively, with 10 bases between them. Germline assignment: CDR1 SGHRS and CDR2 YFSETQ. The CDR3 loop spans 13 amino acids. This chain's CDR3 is CASSGTSTGELFF. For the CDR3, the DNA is TGCGCCAGCAGTGGTACGAGTACCGGGGAGCTGTTTTTT. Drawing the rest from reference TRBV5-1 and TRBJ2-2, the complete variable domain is KAGVTQTPRYLIKTRGQQVTLSCSPISGHRSVSWYQQTPGQGLQFLFEYFSETQRNKGNFPGRFSGRQFSNSRSEMNVSTLELGDSALYLCASSGTSTGELFFGEGSRLTVL.

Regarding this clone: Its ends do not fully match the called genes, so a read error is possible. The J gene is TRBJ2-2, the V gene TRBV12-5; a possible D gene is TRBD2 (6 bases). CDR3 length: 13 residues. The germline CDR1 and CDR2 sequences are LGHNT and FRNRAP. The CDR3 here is CASVRDFSGGLFF. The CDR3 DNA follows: TGTGCTAGTGTCCGGGACTTTTCCGGGGGGCTGTTTTTT.

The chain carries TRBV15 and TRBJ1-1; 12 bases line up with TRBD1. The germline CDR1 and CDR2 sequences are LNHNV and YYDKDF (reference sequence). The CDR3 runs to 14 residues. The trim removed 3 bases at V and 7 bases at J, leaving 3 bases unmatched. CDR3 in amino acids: CATSRGQGAFEAFF. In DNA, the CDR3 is TGTGCCACCAGCAGGGGACAGGGGGCGTTTGAAGCTTTCTTT.

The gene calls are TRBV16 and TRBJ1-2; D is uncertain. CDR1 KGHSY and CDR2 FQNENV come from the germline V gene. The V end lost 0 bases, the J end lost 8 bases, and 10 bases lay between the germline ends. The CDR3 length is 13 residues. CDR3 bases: TGTGCCAGCAGCCAATCCGGGGAAAGAGGCTACACCTTC. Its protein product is CASSQSGERGYTF.

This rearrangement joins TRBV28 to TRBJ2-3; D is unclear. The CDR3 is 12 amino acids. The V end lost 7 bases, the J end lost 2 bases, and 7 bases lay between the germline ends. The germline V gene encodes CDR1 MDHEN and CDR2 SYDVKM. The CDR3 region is CASTDFTDTQYF. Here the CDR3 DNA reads TGTGCCAGCACCGACTTCACAGATACGCAGTATTTT.

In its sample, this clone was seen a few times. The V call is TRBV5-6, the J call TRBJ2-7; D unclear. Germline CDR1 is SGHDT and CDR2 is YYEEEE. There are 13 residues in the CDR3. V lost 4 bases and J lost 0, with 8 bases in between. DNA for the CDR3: TGTGCCAGCAGCCTCCAGTACTCCTACGAGCAGTACTTC. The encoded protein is CASSLQYSYEQYF.

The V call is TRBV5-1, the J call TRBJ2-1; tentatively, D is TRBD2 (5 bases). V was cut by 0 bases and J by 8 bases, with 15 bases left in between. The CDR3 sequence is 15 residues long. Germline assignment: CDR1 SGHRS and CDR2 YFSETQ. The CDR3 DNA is TGCGCCAGCAGCTTGGGTAGCGCCCCTGGGGATGAGCAGTTCTTC. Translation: CASSLGSAPGDEQFF.